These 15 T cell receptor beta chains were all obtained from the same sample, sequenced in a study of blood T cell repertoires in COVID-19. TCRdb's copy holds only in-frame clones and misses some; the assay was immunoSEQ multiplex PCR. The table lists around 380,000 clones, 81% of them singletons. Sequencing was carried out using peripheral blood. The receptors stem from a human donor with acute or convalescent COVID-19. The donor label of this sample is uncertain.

CDR3 region: CATQGTGEVEAFF. CDR3 coding DNA: TGTGCCACACAGGGGACAGGGGAGGTGGAAGCTTTCTTT. The chain uses TRBV10-3 and TRBJ1-1; 10 nucleotides agree with TRBD1. Germline-derived CDR1 and CDR2 are ENHRY and SYGVKD. This CDR3 has 13 amino acids. J gave up 8 bases and V 10 bases, and 10 bases lay outside the gene matches.

The DNA for the CDR3 is TGTGCCATCAGTGAGTCGCCAGGGGGCGTCGGTGAAGCTTTCTTT. Amino acids: CAISESPGGVGEAFF. V and J are TRBV10-3 and TRBJ1-1, with 8 bases matching TRBD1. This CDR3 is 15 amino acids long. Germline CDR1 ENHRY, CDR2 SYGVKD. J lost 7 bases, V lost 0 bases, and 7 bases had no gene match.

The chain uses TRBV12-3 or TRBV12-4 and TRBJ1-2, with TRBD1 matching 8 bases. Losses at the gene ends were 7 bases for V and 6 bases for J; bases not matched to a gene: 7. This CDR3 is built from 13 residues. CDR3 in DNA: TGTGCCAGCACCTCGGACAGGGCCCATGGCTACACCTTC. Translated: CASTSDRAHGYTF.

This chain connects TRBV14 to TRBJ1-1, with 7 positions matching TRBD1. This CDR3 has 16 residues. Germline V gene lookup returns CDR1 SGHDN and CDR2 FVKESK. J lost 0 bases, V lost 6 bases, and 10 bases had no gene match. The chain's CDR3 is CASSIGTALMNTEAFF. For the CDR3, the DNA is TGTGCCAGCAGTATCGGGACAGCCCTCATGAACACTGAAGCTTTCTTT.

The chain's CDR3 is CASSFYGFIQETQYF. The CDR3 DNA sequence: TGTGCCAGCAGCTTTTACGGGTTCATCCAAGAGACCCAGTACTTC. V usage is TRBV7-2 and J usage is TRBJ2-5; D remains ambiguous. The V end lost 3 bases, the J end lost 1 base, and 12 bases lay between the germline ends. The V gene's germline CDR1 is SGHTA and CDR2 FQGNSA. The CDR3 consists of 15 residues.

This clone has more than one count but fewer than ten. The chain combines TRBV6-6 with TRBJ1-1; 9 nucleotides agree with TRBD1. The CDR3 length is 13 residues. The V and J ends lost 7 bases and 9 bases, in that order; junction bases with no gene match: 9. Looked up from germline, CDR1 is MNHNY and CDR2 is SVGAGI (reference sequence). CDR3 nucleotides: TGTGCCAGCAACGAGAAGACAGGGGGGAAAGCTTTCTTT. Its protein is CASNEKTGGKAFF.

CDR3 coding DNA: TGTGCCAGTAGTGTCCAGGGGGCGGGCAATCAGCCCCAGCATTTT. This encodes CASSVQGAGNQPQHF. The chain uses TRBV19 and TRBJ1-5; TRBD1 matches at 8 bases. The length of the CDR3 is 15 residues. Unmatched junction bases numbered 5, after V lost 5 bases and J lost 2 bases. Germline-derived CDR1 and CDR2 are LNHDA and SQIVND (reference sequence).

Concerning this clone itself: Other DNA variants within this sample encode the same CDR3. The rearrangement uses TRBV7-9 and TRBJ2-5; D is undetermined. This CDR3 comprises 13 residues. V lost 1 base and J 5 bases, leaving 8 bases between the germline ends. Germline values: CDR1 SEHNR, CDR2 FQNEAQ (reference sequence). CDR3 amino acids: CASSLGGPETQYF. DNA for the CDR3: TGTGCCAGCAGCTTAGGTGGGCCCGAGACCCAGTACTTC.

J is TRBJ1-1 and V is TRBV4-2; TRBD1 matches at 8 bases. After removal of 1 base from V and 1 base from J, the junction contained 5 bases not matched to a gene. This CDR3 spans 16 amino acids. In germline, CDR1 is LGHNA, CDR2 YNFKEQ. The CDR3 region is CASSQASGTGNTEAFF. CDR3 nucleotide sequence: TGTGCCAGCAGCCAAGCCTCAGGGACAGGGAACACTGAAGCTTTCTTT.

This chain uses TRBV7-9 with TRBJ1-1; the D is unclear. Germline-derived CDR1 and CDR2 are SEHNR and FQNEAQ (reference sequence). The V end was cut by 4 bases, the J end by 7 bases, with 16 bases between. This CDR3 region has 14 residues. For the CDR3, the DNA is TGTGCCAGCAGCTCGACACAGCGGCCCCATGAAGCTTTCTTT. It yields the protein CASSSTQRPHEAFF. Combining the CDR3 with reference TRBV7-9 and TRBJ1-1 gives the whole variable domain DTGVSQNPRHKITKRGQNVTFRCDPISEHNRLYWYRQTLGQGPEFLTYFQNEAQLEKSRLLSDRFSAERPKGSFSTLEIQRTEQGDSAMYLCASSSTQRPHEAFFGQGTRLTVV.

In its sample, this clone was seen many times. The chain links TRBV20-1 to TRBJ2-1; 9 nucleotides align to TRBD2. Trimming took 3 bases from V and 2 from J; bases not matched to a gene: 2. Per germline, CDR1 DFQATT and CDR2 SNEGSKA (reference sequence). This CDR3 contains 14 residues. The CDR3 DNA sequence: TGCAGTGCTAGTGGCGGGAGGGCCTACAATGAGCAGTTCTTC. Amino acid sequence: CSASGGRAYNEQFF.

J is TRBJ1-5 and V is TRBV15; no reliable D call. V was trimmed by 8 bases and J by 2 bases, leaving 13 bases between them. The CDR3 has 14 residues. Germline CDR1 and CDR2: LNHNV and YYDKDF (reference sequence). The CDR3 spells CATRNGEGNQPQHF. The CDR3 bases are TGTGCCACCCGGAACGGGGAGGGCAATCAGCCCCAGCATTTT.

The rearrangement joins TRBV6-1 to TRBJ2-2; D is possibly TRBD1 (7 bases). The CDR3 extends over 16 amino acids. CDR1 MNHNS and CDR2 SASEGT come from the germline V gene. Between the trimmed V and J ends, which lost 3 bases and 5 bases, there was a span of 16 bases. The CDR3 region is CASSDRGALRTGELFF. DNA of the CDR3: TGTGCCAGCAGTGACAGGGGGGCCCTAAGGACCGGGGAGCTGTTTTTT.

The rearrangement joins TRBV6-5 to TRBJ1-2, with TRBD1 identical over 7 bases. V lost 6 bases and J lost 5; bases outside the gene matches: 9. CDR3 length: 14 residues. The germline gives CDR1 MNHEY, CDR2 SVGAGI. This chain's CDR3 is CASRPTGAGYGYTF. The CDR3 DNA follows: TGTGCCAGCAGGCCCACAGGGGCAGGGTATGGCTACACCTTC.

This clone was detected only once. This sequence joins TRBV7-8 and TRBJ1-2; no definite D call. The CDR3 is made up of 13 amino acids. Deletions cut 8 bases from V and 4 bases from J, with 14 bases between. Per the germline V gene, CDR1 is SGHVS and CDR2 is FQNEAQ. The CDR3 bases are TGTGCCAGCGCAGGATTACGGGGCTATGGCTACACCTTC. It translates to CASAGLRGYGYTF. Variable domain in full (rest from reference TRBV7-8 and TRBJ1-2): GAGVSQSPRYKVAKRGQDVALRCDPISGHVSLFWYQQALGQGPEFLTYFQNEAQLDKSGLPSDRFFAERPEGSVSTLKIQRTQQEDSAVYLCASAGLRGYGYTFGSGTRLTVV.